This T cell receptor beta chain was observed in a study of cytomegalovirus exposure and HLA in healthy donors. V was cut by 1 base and J by 6 bases, with 14 bases left in between. This CDR3 is built from 14 residues. Germline V CDR1 and CDR2: GTSNPN, SVGIG (reference sequence). A few counts support this clone. PCR employed 60 Vbeta and 13 Jbeta primers. Clones were read by immunoSEQ multiplex PCR, and TCRdb kept only the in-frame ones, dropping some. This table holds about 120,000 clones, about 70% found once. The sequenced material came from PBMCs. The rearrangement uses TRBV30 and TRBJ2-3; tentatively, D is TRBD2 (6 bases). This receptor was obtained from a human donor in good health. DNA for the CDR3: TGTGCCTGGAGTGGGACTACAAGTCATGATACGCAGTATTTT. Its translation: CAWSGTTSHDTQYF.